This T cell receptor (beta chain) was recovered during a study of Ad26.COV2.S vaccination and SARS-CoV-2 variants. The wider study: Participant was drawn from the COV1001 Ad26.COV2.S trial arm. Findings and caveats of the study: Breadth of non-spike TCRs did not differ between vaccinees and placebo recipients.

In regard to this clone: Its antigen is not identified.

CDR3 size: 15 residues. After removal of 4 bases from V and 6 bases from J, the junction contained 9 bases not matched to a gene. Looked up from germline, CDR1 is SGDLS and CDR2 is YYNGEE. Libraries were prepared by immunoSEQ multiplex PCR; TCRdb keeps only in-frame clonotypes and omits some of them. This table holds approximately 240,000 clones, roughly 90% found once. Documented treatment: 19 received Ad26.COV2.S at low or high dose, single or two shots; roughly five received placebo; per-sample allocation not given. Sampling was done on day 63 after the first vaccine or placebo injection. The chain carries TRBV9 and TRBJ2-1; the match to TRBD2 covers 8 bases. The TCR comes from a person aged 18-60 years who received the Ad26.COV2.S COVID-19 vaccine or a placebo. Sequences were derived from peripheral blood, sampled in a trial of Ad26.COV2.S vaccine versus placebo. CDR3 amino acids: CASSPRLAGTNEQFF. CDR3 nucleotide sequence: TGTGCCAGCAGCCCCCGGTTAGCGGGAACCAATGAGCAGTTCTTC.